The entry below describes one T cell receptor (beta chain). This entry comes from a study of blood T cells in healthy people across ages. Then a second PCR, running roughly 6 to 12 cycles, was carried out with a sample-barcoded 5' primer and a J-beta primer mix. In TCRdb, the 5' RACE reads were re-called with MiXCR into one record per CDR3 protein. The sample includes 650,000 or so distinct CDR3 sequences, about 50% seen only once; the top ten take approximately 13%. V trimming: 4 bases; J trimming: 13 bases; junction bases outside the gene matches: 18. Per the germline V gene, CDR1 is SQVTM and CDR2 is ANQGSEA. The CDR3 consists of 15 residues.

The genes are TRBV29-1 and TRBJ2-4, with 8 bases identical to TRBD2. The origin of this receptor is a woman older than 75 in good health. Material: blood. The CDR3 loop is CSVARSGSSQEAQYF. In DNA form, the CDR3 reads TGCAGCGTTGCTCGGAGCGGGAGCTCGCAAGAGGCCCAGTACTTC.